This TCR beta chain was observed in a study of shared clonotypes between healthy human individuals. Splitting the CD4+ cells yielded a CD45RA+ naive subset and a CD45RA-negative memory subset. Genomic DNA from each subset was divided evenly over several immunoSEQ plates. Sequencing used immunoSEQ multiplex PCR; TCRdb keeps in-frame clones, though not all of them. This table has 700,000 or so clones, approximately 79% appearing once. Findings and caveats of the study: Having only a few donors restricted how much genetic and exposure-history diversity was captured.

This clone has ten or more counts. The antigen is unknown. V gave up 1 base and J gave up 2 bases, with 13 bases separating them. Germline V CDR1 and CDR2: MDHEN, SYDVKM. This CDR3 spans 16 amino acids. The origin of this receptor is a woman younger than 45 in good health. The rearrangement links TRBV28 to TRBJ2-3; D is perhaps TRBD2 (5 bases). The specimen sequenced was memory CD4+ T cells sorted from blood. Regarding subset: CD45RA-negative fraction. The CDR3 here is CASSLFDGIATDTQYF. Written as DNA, the CDR3 is TGTGCCAGCAGTTTATTCGACGGGATCGCCACAGATACGCAGTATTTT.